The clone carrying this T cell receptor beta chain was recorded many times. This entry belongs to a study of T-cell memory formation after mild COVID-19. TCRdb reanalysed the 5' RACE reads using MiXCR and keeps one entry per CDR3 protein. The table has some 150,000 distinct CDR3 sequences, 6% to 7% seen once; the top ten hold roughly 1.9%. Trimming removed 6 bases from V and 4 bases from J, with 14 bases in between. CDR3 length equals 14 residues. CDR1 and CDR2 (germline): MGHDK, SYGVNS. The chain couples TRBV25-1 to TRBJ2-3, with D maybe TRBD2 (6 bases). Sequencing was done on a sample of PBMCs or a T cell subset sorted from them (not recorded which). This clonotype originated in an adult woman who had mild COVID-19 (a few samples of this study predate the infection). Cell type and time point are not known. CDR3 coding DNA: TGTGCCAGCAGCCAGGAGGGCCTGGCAGATACGCAGTATTTT. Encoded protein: CASSQEGLADTQYF.